The T cell receptor beta chain under discussion was sequenced for a study of blood T cell repertoires in COVID-19. Whole-study context: Whether acute or convalescent, the COVID-19 samples came from the United States, Italy and Spain.

Some clones are missing from TCRdb's copy, which holds only in-frame ones; the method was immunoSEQ multiplex PCR. The sample contains around 250,000 clones, 85% to 90% of which appear only once. The CDR3 loop spans 13 amino acids. Trimming left V 3 bases short and J 2 bases short, with 11 bases between. Germline V gene lookup returns CDR1 SQVTM and CDR2 ANQGSEA. The receptor's source is a man aged 18 to 30 with active or convalescent COVID-19. The chain couples TRBV29-1 to TRBJ2-7; D might be TRBD2 (5 bases). Sample: peripheral blood. The CDR3 spells CSVDTGSTYEQYF. CDR3 coding DNA: TGCAGCGTTGATACGGGATCCACCTACGAGCAGTACTTC.